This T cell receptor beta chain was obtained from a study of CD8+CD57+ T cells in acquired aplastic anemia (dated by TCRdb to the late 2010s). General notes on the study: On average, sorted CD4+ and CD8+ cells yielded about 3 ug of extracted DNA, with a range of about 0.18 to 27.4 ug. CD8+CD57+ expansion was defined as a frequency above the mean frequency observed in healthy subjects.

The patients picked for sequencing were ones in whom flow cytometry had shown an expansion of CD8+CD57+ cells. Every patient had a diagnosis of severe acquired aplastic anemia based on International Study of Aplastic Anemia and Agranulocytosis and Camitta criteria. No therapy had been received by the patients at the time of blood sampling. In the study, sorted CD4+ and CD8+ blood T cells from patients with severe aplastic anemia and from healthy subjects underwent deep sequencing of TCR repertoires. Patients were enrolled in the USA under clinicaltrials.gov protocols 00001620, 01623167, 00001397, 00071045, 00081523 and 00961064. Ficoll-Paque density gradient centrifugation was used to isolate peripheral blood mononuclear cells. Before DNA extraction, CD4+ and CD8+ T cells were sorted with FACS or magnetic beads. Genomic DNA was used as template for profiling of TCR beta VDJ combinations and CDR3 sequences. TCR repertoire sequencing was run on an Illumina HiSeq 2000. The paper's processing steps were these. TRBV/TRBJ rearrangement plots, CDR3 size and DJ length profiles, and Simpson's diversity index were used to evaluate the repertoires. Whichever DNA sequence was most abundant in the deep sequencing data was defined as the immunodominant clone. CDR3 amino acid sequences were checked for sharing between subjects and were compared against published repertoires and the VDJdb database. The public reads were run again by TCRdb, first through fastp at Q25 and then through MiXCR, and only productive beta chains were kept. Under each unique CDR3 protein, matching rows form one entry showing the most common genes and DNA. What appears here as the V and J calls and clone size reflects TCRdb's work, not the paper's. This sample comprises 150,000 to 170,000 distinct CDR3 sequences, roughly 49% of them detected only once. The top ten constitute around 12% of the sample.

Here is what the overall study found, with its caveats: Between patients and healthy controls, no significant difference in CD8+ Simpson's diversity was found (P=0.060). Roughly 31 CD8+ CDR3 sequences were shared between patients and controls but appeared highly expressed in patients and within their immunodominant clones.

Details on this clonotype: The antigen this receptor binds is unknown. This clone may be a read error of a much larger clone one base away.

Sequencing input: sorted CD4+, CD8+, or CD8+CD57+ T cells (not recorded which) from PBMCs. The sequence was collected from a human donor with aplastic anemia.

DNA sequence: TGTGCCAGCAGTGAACGCGGGGTCCTCAATGAGCAGTTCTTC. It specifies CASSERGVLNEQFF. This chain joins TRBV6-1 to TRBJ2-1, with a weak D call of TRBD2 (6 bases match). Trimming at the junction amounts to 2 bases on V and 6 bases on J, and the germline ends lie 11 bases apart. Per the germline V gene, MNHNS is the CDR1 and SASEGT is the CDR2. The CDR3 sequence holds 14 residues, the cysteine and phenylalanine included. Only CDR3 DNA remains: 42 bases, in frame from the first base.